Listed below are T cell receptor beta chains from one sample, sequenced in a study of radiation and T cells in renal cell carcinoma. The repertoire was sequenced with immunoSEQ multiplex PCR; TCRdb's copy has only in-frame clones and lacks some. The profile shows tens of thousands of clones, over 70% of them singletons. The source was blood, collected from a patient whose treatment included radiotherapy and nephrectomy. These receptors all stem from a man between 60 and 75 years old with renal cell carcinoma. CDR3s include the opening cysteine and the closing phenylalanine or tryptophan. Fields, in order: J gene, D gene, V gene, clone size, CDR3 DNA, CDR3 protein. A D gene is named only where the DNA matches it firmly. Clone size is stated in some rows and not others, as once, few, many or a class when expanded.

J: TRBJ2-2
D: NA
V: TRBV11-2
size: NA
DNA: TGTGCCAGCAGCTTTAACAGTTTATATGTGCAGGACGGGGAGCTGTTTTTT
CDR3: CASSFNSLYVQDGELFF

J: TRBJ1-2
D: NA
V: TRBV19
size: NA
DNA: TGTGCCAGTAGTATGGGGCGGAACAGGGCTGGCTACACCTTC
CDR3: CASSMGRNRAGYTF

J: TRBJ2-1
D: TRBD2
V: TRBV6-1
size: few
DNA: TGTGCCAGCAGTGAAGGAGGACTAGCGGGGGCCTCTGAGCAGTTCTTC
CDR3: CASSEGGLAGASEQFF

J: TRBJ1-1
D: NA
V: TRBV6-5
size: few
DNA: TGTGCCAGCAGTATGAACACTGAAGCTTTCTTT
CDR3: CASSMNTEAFF

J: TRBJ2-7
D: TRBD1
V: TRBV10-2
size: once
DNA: TGCGCCAGCGGAACGGGACAGGGGGCGCACGAGCAGTACTTC
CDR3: CASGTGQGAHEQYF

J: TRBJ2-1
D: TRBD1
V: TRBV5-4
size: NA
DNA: TGTGCCAGCAGCTTGGTACAGGGGAGATACAATGAGCAGTTCTTC
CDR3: CASSLVQGRYNEQFF

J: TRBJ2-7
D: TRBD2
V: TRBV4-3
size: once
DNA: TGCGCCAGCAGCCAAGATCTCGAGCGGGGGGGCTTATACGAGCAGTACTTC
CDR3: CASSQDLERGGLYEQYF

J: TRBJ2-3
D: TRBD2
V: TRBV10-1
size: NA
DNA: TGCGCCAGCAGTGGAAGCGGGGGGTCTGTAGATACGCAGTATTTT
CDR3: CASSGSGGSVDTQYF

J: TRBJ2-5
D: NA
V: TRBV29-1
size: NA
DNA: TGCAGCTCCACTAGGGACCTACAGGAGACCCAGTACTTC
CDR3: CSSTRDLQETQYF

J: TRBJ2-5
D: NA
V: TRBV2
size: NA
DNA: TGTGCCAGCAAACCCCCTGTACTGGAGACCCAGTACTTC
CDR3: CASKPPVLETQYF

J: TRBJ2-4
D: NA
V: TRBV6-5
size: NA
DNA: TGTGCCAGCACTCACGGCGAGTTGGGAAACATTCAGTACTTC
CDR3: CASTHGELGNIQYF

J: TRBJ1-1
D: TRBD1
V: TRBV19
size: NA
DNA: TGTGCCAGTAGTATAAGCGACAGGGGTTTTCGAAAAGCTTTCTTT
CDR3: CASSISDRGFRKAFF

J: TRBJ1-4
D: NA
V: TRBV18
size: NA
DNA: TGTGCCAGCTCACCCCTTAATGAAAAACTGTTTTTT
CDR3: CASSPLNEKLFF

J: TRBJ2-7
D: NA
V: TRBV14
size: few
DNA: TGTGCCAGCAGCCAAGACGGCGGGTGGTACGAGCAGTACTTC
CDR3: CASSQDGGWYEQYF

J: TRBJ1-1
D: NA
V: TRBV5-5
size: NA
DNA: TGTGCCAGCAGCGACAAGGTATACGGCACTGAAGCTTTCTTT
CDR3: CASSDKVYGTEAFF

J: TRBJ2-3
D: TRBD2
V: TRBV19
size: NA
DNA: TGTGCCAGTAGTATAACGGGGAGGGACACAGATACGCAGTATTTT
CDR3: CASSITGRDTDTQYF

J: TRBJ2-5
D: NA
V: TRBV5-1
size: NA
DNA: TGCGCCAGCAGCAGTACCCAGCGGCCCGACCAAGAGACCCAGTACTTC
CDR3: CASSSTQRPDQETQYF

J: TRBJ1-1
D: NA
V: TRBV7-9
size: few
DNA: TGTGCCAGCAGCTTACTGGATTGGGGGGGCACTGAAGCTTTCTTT
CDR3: CASSLLDWGGTEAFF

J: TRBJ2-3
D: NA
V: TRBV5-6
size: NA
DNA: TGTGCCAGCAGCTCCATGGACCTGCCAGATACGCAGTATTTT
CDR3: CASSSMDLPDTQYF

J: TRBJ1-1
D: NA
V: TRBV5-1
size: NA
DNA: TGCGCCAGCAGCTTGGGCCAACTAACTGAAGCTTTCTTT
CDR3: CASSLGQLTEAFF

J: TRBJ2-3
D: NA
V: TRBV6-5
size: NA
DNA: TGTGCCAGTTCCTTGGGACTCCGCACAGATACGCAGTATTTT
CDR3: CASSLGLRTDTQYF

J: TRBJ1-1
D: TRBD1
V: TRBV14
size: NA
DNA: TGTGCCAGCACCCGGACAGGAGCAACTGAAGCTTTCTTT
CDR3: CASTRTGATEAFF

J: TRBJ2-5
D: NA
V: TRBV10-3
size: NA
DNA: TGTGCCATCAGTGAGTCAGGGGTAGGAAAGACCCAGTACTTC
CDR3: CAISESGVGKTQYF

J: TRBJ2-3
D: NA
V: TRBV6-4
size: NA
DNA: TGTGCCAGCAGTGAGGGGCACAAGGGAGATACGCAGTATTTT
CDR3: CASSEGHKGDTQYF

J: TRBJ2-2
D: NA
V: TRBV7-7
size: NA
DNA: TGTGCCAGCAGCTCTGAGGGCGGGGAGCTGTTTTTT
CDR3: CASSSEGGELFF

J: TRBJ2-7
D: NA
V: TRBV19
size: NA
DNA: TGTGCCAGTAGTGCAGGGTCCTCCTACGAGCAGTACTTC
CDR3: CASSAGSSYEQYF

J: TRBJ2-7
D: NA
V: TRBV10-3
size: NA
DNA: TGTGCCATCAGTGGGGCAGATTCCTACGAGCAGTACTTC
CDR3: CAISGADSYEQYF

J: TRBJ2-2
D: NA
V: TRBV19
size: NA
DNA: TGTGCCAGTAGTATAGTCATCCTCGGGACTGCGAACACCGGGGAGCTGTTTTTT
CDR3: CASSIVILGTANTGELFF

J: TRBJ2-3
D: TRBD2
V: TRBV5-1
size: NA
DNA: TGCGCCAGCAGCTCGGCTAGCGGAGGAGATACGCAGTATTTT
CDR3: CASSSASGGDTQYF

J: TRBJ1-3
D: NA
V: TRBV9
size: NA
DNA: TGTGCCAGTGGGGGCTCTGGAAACACCATATATTTT
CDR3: CASGGSGNTIYF

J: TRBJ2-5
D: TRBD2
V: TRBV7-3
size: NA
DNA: TGTGCCAGCAGCTCAGGACTAGCGGGAGAGGGAAAGACCCAGTACTTC
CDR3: CASSSGLAGEGKTQYF

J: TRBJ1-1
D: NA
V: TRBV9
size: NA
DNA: TGTGCCAGCAGCCCAGAAGCGGCGAACACTGAAGCTTTCTTT
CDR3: CASSPEAANTEAFF

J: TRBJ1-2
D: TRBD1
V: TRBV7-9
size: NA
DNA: TGTGCCAGCAGCTTAGCTAGTCCGGGACAGGGGCCGGCTAACTATGGCTACACCTTC
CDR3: CASSLASPGQGPANYGYTF

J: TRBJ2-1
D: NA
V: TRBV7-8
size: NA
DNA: TGTGCCAGCAGGGGGAGGTTCCGGGAGGAGCAGTTCTTC
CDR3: CASRGRFREEQFF

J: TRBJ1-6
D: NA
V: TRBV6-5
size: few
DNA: TGTGCCAGCAGTTACTCGTATGAGGATTCACCCCTCCACTTT
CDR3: CASSYSYEDSPLHF

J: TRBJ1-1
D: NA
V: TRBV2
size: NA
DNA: TGTGCCAGCGCCCCAGGCCAAATTATGAACACTGAAGCTTTCTTT
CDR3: CASAPGQIMNTEAFF

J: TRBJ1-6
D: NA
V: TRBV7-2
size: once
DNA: TGTGCCAGCAGCTTGCGGGCTTTTAGCTCACCCCTCCACTTT
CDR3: CASSLRAFSSPLHF

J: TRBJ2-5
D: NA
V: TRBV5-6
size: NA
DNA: TGTGCCAGCAGCTTGCTTTCGGAGACCCAGTACTTC
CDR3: CASSLLSETQYF

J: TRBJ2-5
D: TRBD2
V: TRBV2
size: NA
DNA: TGTGCCAGCAATGGGGGAGGGAGGGGGACCCAGTACTTC
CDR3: CASNGGGRGTQYF

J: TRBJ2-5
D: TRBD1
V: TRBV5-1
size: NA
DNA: TGCGCCAGCAGCTCGGGACAGCCTCCGGAGACCCAGTACTTC
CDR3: CASSSGQPPETQYF

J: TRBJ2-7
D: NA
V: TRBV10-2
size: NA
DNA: TGCGCCAGCAGTGACCCGGGACTGAAACTCTCCTACGAGCAGTACTTC
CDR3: CASSDPGLKLSYEQYF

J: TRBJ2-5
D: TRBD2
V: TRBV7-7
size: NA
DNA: TGTGCCAGCAGCTTAGCGAGGGGGACTAGCGGGGCCCCGGGAGAGACCCAGTACTTC
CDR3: CASSLARGTSGAPGETQYF

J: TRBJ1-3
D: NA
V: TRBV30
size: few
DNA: TGTGCCTTCAGGAGCTCTGGAAACACCATATATTTT
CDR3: CAFRSSGNTIYF

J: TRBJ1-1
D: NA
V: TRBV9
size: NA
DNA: TGTGCCAGCAGCGTAGTGGCAGGGAGGGGCACTGAAGCTTTCTTT
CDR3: CASSVVAGRGTEAFF

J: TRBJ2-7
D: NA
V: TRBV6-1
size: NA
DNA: TGTGCCAGCAGTGAAGAGGAGCAGTACTTC
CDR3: CASSEEEQYF

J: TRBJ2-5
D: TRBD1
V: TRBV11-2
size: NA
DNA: TGTGCCAGCAGCTTAGGGGCAGGGGGCCAAGAGACCCAGTACTTC
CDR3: CASSLGAGGQETQYF

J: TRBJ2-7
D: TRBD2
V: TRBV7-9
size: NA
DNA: TGTGCCAGCAGCTTAGCGGAAGGCGGGGGGGCCCGGCAGTACTTC
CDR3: CASSLAEGGGARQYF

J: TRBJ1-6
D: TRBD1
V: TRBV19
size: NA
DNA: TGTGCCAGTAGTTCAGGGACAGGGGGCGATTCACCCCTCCACTTT
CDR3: CASSSGTGGDSPLHF

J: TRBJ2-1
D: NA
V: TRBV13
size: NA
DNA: TGTGCCAGCAGCCCGGGATTCTCCTACAATGAGCAGTTCTTC
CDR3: CASSPGFSYNEQFF

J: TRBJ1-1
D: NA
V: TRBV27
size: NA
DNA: TGTGCCAGCAGACCTTTTGACAGGAACACTGAAGCTTTCTTT
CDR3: CASRPFDRNTEAFF

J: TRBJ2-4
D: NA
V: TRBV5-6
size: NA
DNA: TGTGCCAGCAGCTCTGGACAGTTAATCCTTCTAGCCAAAAACATTCAGTACTTC
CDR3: CASSSGQLILLAKNIQYF

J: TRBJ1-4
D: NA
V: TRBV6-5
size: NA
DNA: TGTGCCAGCAGTTACTCGAACAGCGCTAATGAAAAACTGTTTTTT
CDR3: CASSYSNSANEKLFF

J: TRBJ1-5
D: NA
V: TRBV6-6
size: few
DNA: TGTGCCAGCAGTTGGACGATGGACAGCTACAATCAGCCCCAGCATTTT
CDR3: CASSWTMDSYNQPQHF